Following are 17 T cell receptor beta chains from one sample sequenced in a study of Graves' ophthalmopathy and Graves' hyperthyroidism. Amplification targeted the TCR beta CDR3 regions, with RNA transcripts as the source material. First-round RT-PCR with HTBI primers preceded a second-round multiplex PCR. TCRdb used MiXCR to reprocess the multiplex PCR reads, holding one entry per CDR3 protein. The sample lists about 740,000 distinct CDR3 sequences, 40% occurring once. Sequenced material: peripheral blood. The receptors derive from an adult man with Graves' ophthalmopathy.

This clonotype has ten or more counts. CDR3 nucleotide sequence: TGTGCCAGCAGCCAAGTGGGAGCGGGAGTGCAGTACTTC. It yields the protein CASSQVGAGVQYF. The V and J genes are TRBV4-2 and TRBJ2-7; 8 bases are a match to TRBD2. CDR3 length: 13 amino acids. Trimming cost V 1 base and J 9 bases; bases outside gene matches: 5. Per germline, CDR1 LGHNA and CDR2 YNFKEQ.

CDR3 DNA: TGTGCCAGCAGACGCTCGGACAGGGTATCTCAGCCCCAGCATTTT. This sequence encodes CASRRSDRVSQPQHF. The rearrangement joins TRBV24-1 to TRBJ1-5; 8 bases align to TRBD1. The trim removed 11 bases at V and 6 bases at J, leaving 14 bases unmatched. The CDR3 length is 15 residues. Germline V CDR1 and CDR2: KGHDR, SFDVKD.

This clonotype came up many times. CDR3 sequence (DNA): TGTGCCATCAGTGAGTCAACCCTACAGTGGCAGCCCCAGCATTTT. Its protein product is CAISESTLQWQPQHF. The rearrangement links TRBV10-3 to TRBJ1-5, with no clear D. The V gene's germline CDR1 is ENHRY and CDR2 SYGVKD. Trimming left V 0 bases short and J 7 bases short, with 13 bases between. The CDR3 is made up of 15 amino acids.

There are many counts of this clonotype. The gene calls are TRBV15 and TRBJ2-5; D is possibly TRBD2 (6 bases). Germline lookup yields CDR1 LNHNV and CDR2 YYDKDF (reference sequence). Trimming pared 1 base from V and 1 base from J, leaving 16 bases between. The CDR3 has 17 amino acids. The CDR3 loop is CATSRGKGRLTQETQYF. The CDR3 DNA sequence: TGTGCCACCAGCAGAGGAAAAGGGAGGCTGACCCAAGAGACCCAGTACTTC.

Remarks on this clonotype: As the CDR3 is not closed by the conserved phenylalanine or tryptophan, this likely results from a read error. V and J are TRBV29-1 and TRBJ1-1; 8 bases map to TRBD1. Per the germline V gene, CDR1 is SQVTM and CDR2 is ANQGSEA. The CDR3 has 12 amino acids. The junction had 2 bases not matched to a gene; V was cut back by 7 bases and J by 1 base. The CDR3 region is CSAGTGNTEAFL. The CDR3 DNA is TGCAGCGCCGGGACAGGGAACACTGAAGCTTTCTTA.

The chain couples TRBV9 to TRBJ2-2; 7 bases are shared with TRBD2. J lost 7 bases, V lost 4 bases, and 13 bases had no gene match. The CDR3 is 16 amino acids. Per germline, CDR1 SGDLS and CDR2 YYNGEE. CDR3 in DNA: TGTGCCAGCAGCTTGAATCTTGGACGGGGGGTCGGGGAGCTGTTTTTT. Translated: CASSLNLGRGVGELFF.

As concerns this clonotype: A much larger clone lies a single base off, so this may be a read error. V is TRBV10-3 and J is TRBJ1-1, with a weak D call TRBD1 (5 bases). From germline, CDR1 is ENHRY and CDR2 SYGVKD. The CDR3 runs 11 residues. The CDR3 loop is CAIGEGSEAFF. CDR3 nucleotide sequence: TGTGCCATCGGTGAGGGGTCTGAAGCTTTCTTT.

This sequence joins TRBV29-1 and TRBJ1-2, with D unresolved. Germline V CDR1 and CDR2: SQVTM, ANQGSEA. The CDR3 contains 13 residues. Trimming left V 7 bases short and J 3 bases short, with 15 bases between. The CDR3 DNA reads TGCAGCGAACAGACTTCACTTTACTATGGCTACACCTTC. It specifies CSEQTSLYYGYTF.

This clonotype has a count of ten or more. V and J are TRBV7-2 and TRBJ1-5, with 9 bases matching TRBD1. V trimming: 5 bases; J trimming: 6 bases; junction bases outside the gene matches: 8. CDR1 and CDR2 (germline): SGHTA, FQGNSA. The CDR3 sequence is 15 residues long. CDR3: CASSLQGAAGQPQHF. The CDR3 region has the DNA TGTGCCAGCAGCCTACAGGGGGCAGCCGGTCAGCCCCAGCATTTT. Based on the CDR3 plus reference TRBV7-2 and TRBJ1-5, the full variable domain is GAGVSQSPSNKVTEKGKDVELRCDPISGHTALYWYRQSLGQGLEFLIYFQGNSAPDKSGLPSDRFSAERTGGSVSTLTIQRTQQEDSAVYLCASSLQGAAGQPQHFGDGTRLSIL.

This clonotype was observed a few times. The genes are TRBV6-1 and TRBJ1-5; D ambiguous. The CDR3 spans 14 residues. The V gene lost 5 bases and the J gene lost 2 bases, with 10 bases spanning the gap. The germline gives CDR1 MNHNS, CDR2 SASEGT. The CDR3: CASSYVRGNQPQHF. DNA of the CDR3: TGTGCCAGCAGTTACGTACGGGGCAATCAGCCCCAGCATTTT.

This clonotype has a handful of counts. The chain recombines TRBV19 with TRBJ1-2, with TRBD1 matching over 9 bases. The CDR3 totals 16 residues. Germline assignment: CDR1 LNHDA and CDR2 SQIVND (reference sequence). V dropped 3 bases and J dropped 4; count of bases not matched to a gene: 9. The CDR3 nucleotides are TGTGCCAGTAGTATCGGGGCCACAGGGGGCGGCTATGGCTACACCTTC. It translates to CASSIGATGGGYGYTF.

Worth noting for this clonotype: Since a much larger clone is just one base distant, this may be a read error. V and J are TRBV11-2 and TRBJ2-7, with 7 bases identical to TRBD2. There are 14 residues in the CDR3. Germline V gene sequence: CDR1 SGHAT, CDR2 FQNNGV. The CDR3 coding sequence is TGTGCCAGCAGCCCCCGCAGCGGGGCCTACGAGCAGCACTTC. Its protein is CASSPRSGAYEQHF.

This chain joins TRBV7-8 and TRBJ2-7; a possible D gene is TRBD2 (7 bases). Germline CDR1 and CDR2: SGHVS and FQNEAQ. The CDR3 has 16 residues. V was cut by 5 bases and J by 3 bases, with 20 bases left in between. CDR3 sequence (DNA): TGTGCCAGCAGCCAGAGGGGGGGGTTATTGATCTACGAGCAGTACTTC. Translating it yields CASSQRGGLLIYEQYF.

This clonotype was observed a single time. The rearrangement uses TRBV6-5 and TRBJ1-2, with TRBD1 matching 9 bases. The CDR3 covers 15 residues. Trimming took 4 bases from V and 0 from J; bases not matched to a gene: 3. Germline CDR1 MNHEY, CDR2 SVGAGI. This CDR3 reads CASSSGQGPNYGYTF. CDR3 nucleotides: TGTGCCAGCAGTTCGGGACAGGGACCTAACTATGGCTACACCTTC.

This clonotype turned up a few times. The genes are TRBV4-1 and TRBJ1-3, with D hard to call. The CDR3 consists of 15 residues. V gave up 4 bases and J gave up 2 bases, with 12 bases separating them. CDR1 is MGHRA and CDR2 is YSYEKL in the germline V gene. CDR3 residues: CASSLVTTAGNTIYF. CDR3 sequence (DNA): TGCGCCAGCAGCCTGGTTACGACGGCTGGAAACACCATATATTTT.

This clonotype was seen repeatedly, ten times or more. Since the CDR3 does not end with the conserved phenylalanine or tryptophan, this likely comes from a read error. The V and J genes are TRBV25-1 and TRBJ1-1; D unresolved. The CDR3 consists of 11 residues. V lost 5 bases, J lost 8 bases, and 9 bases lay in between. Germline CDR1 reads MGHDK; CDR2 reads SYGVNS. For the CDR3, the DNA is TGTGCCAGCAGTTTCGCATTAGAAGCTTTCCTT. It is translated as CASSFALEAFL.

The chain couples TRBV10-3 to TRBJ1-3, with D tentatively TRBD1 (5 bases). The CDR3 loop spans 15 amino acids. The V gene lost 10 bases and the J gene lost 3 bases, with 19 bases spanning the gap. CDR1 is ENHRY and CDR2 is SYGVKD in the germline V gene. CDR3 bases: TGTGCCAGCAGCCCGGGGCCGCAAAGTGGAAACACCATATATTTT. Protein product: CASSPGPQSGNTIYF.